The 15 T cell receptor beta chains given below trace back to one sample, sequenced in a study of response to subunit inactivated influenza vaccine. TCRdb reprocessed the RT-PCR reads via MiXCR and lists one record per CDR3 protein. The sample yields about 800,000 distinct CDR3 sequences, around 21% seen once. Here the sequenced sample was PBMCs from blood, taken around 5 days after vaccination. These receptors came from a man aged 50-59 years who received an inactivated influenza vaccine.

Here the CDR3 reads CATSRWDSLNQPQHF. The CDR3, as DNA: TGTGCCACCAGCCGATGGGACAGCCTCAATCAGCCCCAGCATTTT. The genes are TRBV15 and TRBJ1-5, with 7 bases identical to TRBD1. The CDR3 extends over 15 amino acids. Germline-derived CDR1 and CDR2 are LNHNV and YYDKDF (reference sequence). Trimming removed 5 bases from V and 3 bases from J; junction bases left unmatched: 7.

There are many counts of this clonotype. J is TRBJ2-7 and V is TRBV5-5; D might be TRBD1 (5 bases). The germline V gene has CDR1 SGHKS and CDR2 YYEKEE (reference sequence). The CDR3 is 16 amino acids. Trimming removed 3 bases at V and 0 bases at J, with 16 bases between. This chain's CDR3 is CASSSASLGPSYEQYF. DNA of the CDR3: TGTGCCAGCAGCTCCGCCTCCCTGGGGCCCTCCTACGAGCAGTACTTC.

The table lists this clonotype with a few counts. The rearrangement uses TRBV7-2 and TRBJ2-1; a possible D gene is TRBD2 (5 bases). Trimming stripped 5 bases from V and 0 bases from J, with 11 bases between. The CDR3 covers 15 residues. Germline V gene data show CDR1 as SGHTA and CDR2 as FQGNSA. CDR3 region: CASSASWSSYNEQFF. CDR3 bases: TGTGCCAGCAGCGCTAGCTGGAGCTCCTACAATGAGCAGTTCTTC.

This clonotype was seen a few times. The DNA for the CDR3 is TGCAGTGCTAGAGATAGGATTACCAGCACAGATACGCAGTATTTT. Protein: CSARDRITSTDTQYF. This chain uses TRBV20-1 with TRBJ2-3; no clear D. Germline CDR1 and CDR2: DFQATT and SNEGSKA (reference sequence). This CDR3 contains 15 residues. The V end lost 0 bases, the J end lost 0 bases, and 10 bases lay between the germline ends.

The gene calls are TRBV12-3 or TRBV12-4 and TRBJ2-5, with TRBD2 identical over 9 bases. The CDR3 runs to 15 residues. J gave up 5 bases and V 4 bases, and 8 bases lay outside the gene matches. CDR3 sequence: CASSSGGLAGETQYF. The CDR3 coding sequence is TGTGCCAGCAGTTCCGGGGGACTAGCTGGGGAGACCCAGTACTTC.

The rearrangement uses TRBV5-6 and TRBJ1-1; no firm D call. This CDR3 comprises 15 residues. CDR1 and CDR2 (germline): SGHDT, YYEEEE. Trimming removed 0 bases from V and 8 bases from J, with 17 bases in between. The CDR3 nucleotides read TGTGCCAGCAGCTTGGCCGGCGGCATAACACGCGAAGCTTTCTTT. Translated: CASSLAGGITREAFF.

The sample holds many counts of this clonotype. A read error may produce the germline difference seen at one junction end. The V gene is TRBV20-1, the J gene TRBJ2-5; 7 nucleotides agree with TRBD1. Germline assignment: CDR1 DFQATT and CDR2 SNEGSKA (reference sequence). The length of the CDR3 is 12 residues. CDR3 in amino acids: CSARDRAGTQYF. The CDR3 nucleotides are TGCAGTGCTCGAGACAGGGCCGGGACCCAGTACTTC.

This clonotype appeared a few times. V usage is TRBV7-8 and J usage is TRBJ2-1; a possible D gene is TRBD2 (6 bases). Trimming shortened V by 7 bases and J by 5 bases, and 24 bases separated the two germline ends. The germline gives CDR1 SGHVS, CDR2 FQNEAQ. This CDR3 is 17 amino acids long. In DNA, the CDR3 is TGTGCCAGCACCCCCCGGGGGTGGTTGAAAGCCCACAATGAGCAGTTCTTC. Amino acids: CASTPRGWLKAHNEQFF.

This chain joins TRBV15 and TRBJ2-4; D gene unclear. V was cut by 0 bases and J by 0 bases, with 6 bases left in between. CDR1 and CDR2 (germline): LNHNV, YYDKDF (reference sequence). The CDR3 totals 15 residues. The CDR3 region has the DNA TGTGCCACCAGCAGAGATAACCTAGCCAAAAACATTCAGTACTTC. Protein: CATSRDNLAKNIQYF.

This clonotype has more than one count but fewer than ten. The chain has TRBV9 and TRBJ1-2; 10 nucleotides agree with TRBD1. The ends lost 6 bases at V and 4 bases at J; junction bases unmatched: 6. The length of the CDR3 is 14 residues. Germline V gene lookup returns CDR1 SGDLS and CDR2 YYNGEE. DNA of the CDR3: TGTGCCAGCAAGTCGACAGGGGGCGGCTATGGCTACACCTTC. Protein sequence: CASKSTGGGYGYTF.

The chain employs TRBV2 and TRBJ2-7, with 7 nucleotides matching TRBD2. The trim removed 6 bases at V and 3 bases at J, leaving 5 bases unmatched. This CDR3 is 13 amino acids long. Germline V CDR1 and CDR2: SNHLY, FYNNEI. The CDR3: CASRISGIYEQYF. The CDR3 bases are TGTGCCAGCAGGATAAGCGGGATCTACGAGCAGTACTTC.

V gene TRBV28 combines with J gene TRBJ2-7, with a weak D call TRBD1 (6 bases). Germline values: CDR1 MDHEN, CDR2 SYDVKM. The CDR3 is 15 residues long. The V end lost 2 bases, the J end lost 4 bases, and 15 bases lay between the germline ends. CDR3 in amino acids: CASSLRGGARYEQYF. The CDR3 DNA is TGTGCCAGCAGTTTAAGAGGGGGAGCAAGGTACGAGCAGTACTTC. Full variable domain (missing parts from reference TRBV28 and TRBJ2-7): DVKVTQSSRYLVKRTGEKVFLECVQDMDHENMFWYRQDPGLGLRLIYFSYDVKMKEKGDIPEGYSVSREKKERFSLILESASTNQTSMYLCASSLRGGARYEQYFGPGTRLTVT.

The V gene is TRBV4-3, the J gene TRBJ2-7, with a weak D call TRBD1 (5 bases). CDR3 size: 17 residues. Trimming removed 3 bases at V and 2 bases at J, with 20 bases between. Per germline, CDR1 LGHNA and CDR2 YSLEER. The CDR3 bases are TGCGCCAGCAGCCACTCACTCCATAGGGGAACCCCCTACGAGCAGTACTTC. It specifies CASSHSLHRGTPYEQYF.

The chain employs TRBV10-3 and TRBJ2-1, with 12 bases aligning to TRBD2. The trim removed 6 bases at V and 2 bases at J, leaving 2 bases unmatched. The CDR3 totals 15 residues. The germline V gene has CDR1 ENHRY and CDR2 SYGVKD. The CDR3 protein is CAIRRTSGTYNEQFF. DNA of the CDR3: TGTGCCATCAGGAGGACTAGCGGGACCTACAATGAGCAGTTCTTC.

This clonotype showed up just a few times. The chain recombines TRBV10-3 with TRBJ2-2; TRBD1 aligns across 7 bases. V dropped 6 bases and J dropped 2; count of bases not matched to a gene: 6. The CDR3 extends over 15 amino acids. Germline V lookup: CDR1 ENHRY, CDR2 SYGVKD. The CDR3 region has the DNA TGTGCCATCAGGGGGGACAGACCAAACACCGGGGAGCTGTTTTTT. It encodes CAIRGDRPNTGELFF.